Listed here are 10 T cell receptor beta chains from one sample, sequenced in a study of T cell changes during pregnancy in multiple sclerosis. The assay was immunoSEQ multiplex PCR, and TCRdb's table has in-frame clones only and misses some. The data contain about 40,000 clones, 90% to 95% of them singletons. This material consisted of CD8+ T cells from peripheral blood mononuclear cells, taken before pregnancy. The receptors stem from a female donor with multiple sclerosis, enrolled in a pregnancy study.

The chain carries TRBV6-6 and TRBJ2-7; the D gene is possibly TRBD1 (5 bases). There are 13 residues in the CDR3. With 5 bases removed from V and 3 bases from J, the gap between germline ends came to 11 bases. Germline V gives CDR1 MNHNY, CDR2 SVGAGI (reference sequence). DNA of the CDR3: TGTGCCAGCAGTCCATCGACAGACTACGAGCAGTACTTC. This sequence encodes CASSPSTDYEQYF.

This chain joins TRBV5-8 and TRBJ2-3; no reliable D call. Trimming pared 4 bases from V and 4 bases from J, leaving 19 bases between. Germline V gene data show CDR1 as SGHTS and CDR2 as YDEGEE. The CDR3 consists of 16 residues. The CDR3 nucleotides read TGTGCCAGCAGCCCGCTGGCAGAGGTATCGCCAGATACGCAGTATTTT. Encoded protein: CASSPLAEVSPDTQYF. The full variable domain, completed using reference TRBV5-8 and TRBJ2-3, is EAGVTQSPTHLIKTRGQQATLRCSPISGHTSVYWYQQALGLGLQFLLWYDEGEERNRGNFPPRFSGRQFPNYSSELNVNALELEDSALYLCASSPLAEVSPDTQYFGPGTRLTVL.

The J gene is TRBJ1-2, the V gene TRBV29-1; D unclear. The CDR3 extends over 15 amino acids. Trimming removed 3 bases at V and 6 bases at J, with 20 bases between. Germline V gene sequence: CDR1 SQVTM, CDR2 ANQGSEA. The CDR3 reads CSVEDRRFDFDGYTF. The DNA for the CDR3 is TGCAGCGTTGAGGATAGGAGGTTTGATTTTGATGGCTACACCTTC.

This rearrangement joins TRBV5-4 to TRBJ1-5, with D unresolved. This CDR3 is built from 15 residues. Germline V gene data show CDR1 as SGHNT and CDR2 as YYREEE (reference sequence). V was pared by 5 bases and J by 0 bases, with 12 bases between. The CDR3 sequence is CASSLDGLSNQPQHF. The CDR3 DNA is TGTGCCAGCAGTCTGGATGGGCTTAGCAATCAGCCCCAGCATTTT.

The CDR3 DNA reads as TGCGCCAGCAGCCCATCCCCACAGACGGTATCCTACGAGCAGTACTTC. The encoded protein is CASSPSPQTVSYEQYF. The chain employs TRBV5-1 and TRBJ2-7; no clear D gene. V was shortened by 4 bases and J by 1 base, with 18 bases between the two germline ends. The CDR3 has 16 amino acids. Germline V gene data show CDR1 as SGHRS and CDR2 as YFSETQ.

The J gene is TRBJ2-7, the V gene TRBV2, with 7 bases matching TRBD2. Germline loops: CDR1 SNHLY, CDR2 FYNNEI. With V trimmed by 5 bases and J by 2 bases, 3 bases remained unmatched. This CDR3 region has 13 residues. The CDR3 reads CASSIRGAYEQYF. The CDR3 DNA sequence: TGTGCCAGCAGTATTCGGGGGGCCTACGAGCAGTACTTC.

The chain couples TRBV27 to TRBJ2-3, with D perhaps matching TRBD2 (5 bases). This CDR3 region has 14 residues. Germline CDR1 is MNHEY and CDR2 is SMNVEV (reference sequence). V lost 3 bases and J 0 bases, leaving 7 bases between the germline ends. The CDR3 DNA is TGTGCCAGCAGTTTCTCGGGGAGCACAGATACGCAGTATTTT. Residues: CASSFSGSTDTQYF.

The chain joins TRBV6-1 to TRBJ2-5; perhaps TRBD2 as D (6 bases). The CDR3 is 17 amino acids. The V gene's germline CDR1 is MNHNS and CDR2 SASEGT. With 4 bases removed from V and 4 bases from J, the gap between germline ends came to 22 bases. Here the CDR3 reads CASSVPGLVPPGETQYF. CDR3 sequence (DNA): TGTGCCAGCAGTGTTCCGGGACTCGTACCTCCAGGAGAGACCCAGTACTTC.

CDR3 region: CASSFGTSGETQYF. DNA for the CDR3: TGTGCCAGCAGTTTTGGGACTAGCGGCGAGACCCAGTACTTC. The chain couples TRBV27 to TRBJ2-5, with 11 bases aligning to TRBD2. V lost 3 bases to trimming and J lost 5 bases; unmatched junction nucleotides: 2. Germline V gene lookup returns CDR1 MNHEY and CDR2 SMNVEV (reference sequence). The CDR3 extends over 14 amino acids.

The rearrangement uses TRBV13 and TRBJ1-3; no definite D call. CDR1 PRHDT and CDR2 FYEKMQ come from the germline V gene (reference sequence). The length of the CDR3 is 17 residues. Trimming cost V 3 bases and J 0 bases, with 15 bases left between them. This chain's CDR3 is CASSFGPAPRSGNTIYF. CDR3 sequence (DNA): TGTGCCAGCAGCTTCGGTCCCGCCCCCCGCTCTGGAAACACCATATATTTT.